A single sample gave rise to the 24 T cell receptor beta chains below, sequenced in a study of metastatic and nonmetastatic thyroid tumors. TCRdb re-called clones via MiXCR from the PCR reads. Here the sample spans approximately 12,000 clones, roughly a third being singletons. Thyroid surgery had not been preceded by any treatment in any patient. What was sequenced was tumor tissue. These TCRs come from a female donor with papillary thyroid cancer or a benign thyroid nodule (not recorded which). Some clones in this sample may be carry-over from other donors' samples.

The CDR3 bases are TGTGCCAGCAGCCACCAGGGCAAGCTTTCGGGGTCACCCCTCCACTTT. This codes for CASSHQGKLSGSPLHF. This chain uses TRBV4-2 with TRBJ1-6; D possibly corresponds to TRBD1 (5 bases). Germline V lookup: CDR1 LGHNA, CDR2 YNFKEQ. V lost 3 bases and J 10 bases, leaving 19 bases between the germline ends. The CDR3 is 16 amino acids.

This clone was seen repeatedly, ten times or more. Because the CDR3 is missing its conserved closing phenylalanine or tryptophan, this is likely a read error. The sample holds other DNA sequences that translate to the same CDR3. V usage is TRBV7-9 and J usage is TRBJ1-1; D call uncertain. Germline V gene data show CDR1 as SEHNR and CDR2 as FQNEAQ (reference sequence). V was trimmed by 1 base and J by 11 bases, leaving 14 bases between them. This CDR3 is 13 amino acids long. CDR3 sequence: CASSLDGKGAAFL. CDR3 nucleotides: TGTGCCAGCAGCTTAGATGGGAAGGGTGCTGCTTTCCTT.

J is TRBJ1-4 and V is TRBV7-9; D call uncertain. This CDR3 is built from 14 residues. Germline values: CDR1 SEHNR, CDR2 FQNEAQ (reference sequence). V was cut by 0 bases and J by 8 bases, with 10 bases left in between. The CDR3 sequence: CASSLAGRREKLFF. The CDR3 DNA follows: TGTGCCAGCAGCTTAGCAGGGAGAAGGGAAAAACTGTTTTTT.

In this sample, this clone is medium-sized. The chain employs TRBV7-9 and TRBJ2-7; D gene uncertain. The CDR3 length is 13 residues. CDR1 and CDR2 (germline): SEHNR, FQNEAQ (reference sequence). Trimming cost V 2 bases and J 6 bases, with 11 bases left between them. The CDR3 here is CASSLTLATEQYF. The CDR3 DNA sequence: TGTGCCAGCAGCTTAACTCTGGCGACCGAGCAGTACTTC. The full variable domain, completed using reference TRBV7-9 and TRBJ2-7, is DTGVSQNPRHKITKRGQNVTFRCDPISEHNRLYWYRQTLGQGPEFLTYFQNEAQLEKSRLLSDRFSAERPKGSFSTLEIQRTEQGDSAMYLCASSLTLATEQYFGPGTRLTVT.

The V and J genes are TRBV28 and TRBJ1-1; no firm D call. Germline CDR1 and CDR2: MDHEN and SYDVKM. V lost 1 base, J lost 1 base, and 7 bases lay in between. CDR3 size: 14 residues. The CDR3 sequence: CASSLYPGNTEAFF. The CDR3 DNA reads TGTGCCAGCAGTTTATACCCGGGGAACACTGAAGCTTTCTTT.

This clone has a single count. The V call is TRBV20-1, the J call TRBJ2-5; D uncertain. The CDR3 contains 13 residues. With 6 bases removed from V and 1 base from J, the gap between germline ends came to 12 bases. The germline gives CDR1 DFQATT, CDR2 SNEGSKA (reference sequence). The CDR3 nucleotides are TGCAGTGCCCCCCGGCTTCGCCAAGAGACCCAGTACTTC. Its translation: CSAPRLRQETQYF.

This clone was counted a single time. The V call is TRBV30, the J call TRBJ2-1, with 11 positions matching TRBD2. The CDR3 extends over 15 amino acids. The V and J ends lost 2 bases and 2 bases, in that order; junction bases with no gene match: 2. Germline values: CDR1 GTSNPN, CDR2 SVGIG (reference sequence). Here the CDR3 reads CAWSPLAGAYNEQFF. The CDR3, as DNA: TGTGCCTGGAGTCCACTAGCGGGAGCCTACAATGAGCAGTTCTTC.

This clone appeared many times. CDR3 DNA sequence: TGTGCCAGCAGCCCTACAGGGGGTGATGGCTACACCTTC. This translates into CASSPTGGDGYTF. This rearrangement joins TRBV5-4 to TRBJ1-2; 8 bases map to TRBD1. Germline V gene lookup returns CDR1 SGHNT and CDR2 YYREEE (reference sequence). The CDR3 contains 13 residues. V lost 4 bases, J lost 6 bases, and 5 bases stayed unmatched.

This clone is judged medium-sized. This chain links TRBV7-2 with TRBJ2-7; TRBD1 agrees at 7 bases. This CDR3 spans 14 amino acids. Looked up from germline, CDR1 is SGHTA and CDR2 is FQGNSA. Trimming at V came to 1 base and at J to 4 bases, leaving 4 bases not matched to a gene. The CDR3 loop reads CASSLVQGSYEQYF. CDR3 coding DNA: TGTGCCAGCAGCTTAGTACAGGGGAGTTACGAGCAGTACTTC.

This clone was counted a few times. The chain uses TRBV27 and TRBJ1-2, with D possibly TRBD1 on 6 matching bases. The V and J ends lost 5 bases and 4 bases respectively, with 20 bases between them. Per germline, CDR1 MNHEY and CDR2 SMNVEV (reference sequence). The CDR3 loop spans 16 amino acids. In DNA form, the CDR3 reads TGTGCCAGCAGTGCACGGACAGCCGAAGGGATCTATGGCTACACCTTC. This gives the protein CASSARTAEGIYGYTF.

As for this clone: A single base separates this from a much larger clone, so it may be a read error. Different DNA sequences within this sample yield the same CDR3. The chain carries TRBV12-3 or TRBV12-4 and TRBJ2-3; 8 nucleotides agree with TRBD2. The CDR3 is 14 residues long. Written as DNA, the CDR3 is TGTGCCAGCAATGTAGCGGGACGCACGGATACGCAGTATTTT. Protein sequence: CASNVAGRTDTQYF.

This chain joins TRBV11-1 and TRBJ2-7; D might be TRBD2 (5 bases). Trimming left V 5 bases short and J 0 bases short, with 8 bases between. This CDR3 has 13 residues. Germline V gene sequence: CDR1 SGHAT, CDR2 FQDESV (reference sequence). CDR3 amino acids: CASSPTNSYEQYF. The CDR3 bases are TGTGCCAGCAGCCCGACTAACTCCTACGAGCAGTACTTC.

This rearrangement joins TRBV20-1 to TRBJ1-2; D is unresolved. Trimming removed 1 base from V and 5 bases from J, with 8 bases in between. CDR1 and CDR2 (germline): DFQATT, SNEGSKA (reference sequence). This CDR3 is 12 amino acids long. The CDR3 is CSARVQGYGYTF. The CDR3, as DNA: TGCAGTGCTAGAGTCCAAGGATATGGCTACACCTTC.

In its sample, this clone was seen many times. This chain links TRBV20-1 with TRBJ2-2, with D perhaps being TRBD1 or TRBD2 (5 bases each). The CDR3 totals 16 residues. The germline V gene has CDR1 DFQATT and CDR2 SNEGSKA (reference sequence). Trimming left V 3 bases short and J 2 bases short, with 16 bases between. This CDR3 is CSARKTGTDNTGELFF. Here the CDR3 DNA reads TGCAGTGCTAGGAAAACCGGGACGGATAACACCGGGGAGCTGTTTTTT.

This clone was found a few times. The chain combines TRBV12-3 or TRBV12-4 with TRBJ2-3; no reliable D call. The length of the CDR3 is 12 residues. V lost 5 bases and J lost 2, with 5 bases in between. The CDR3 reads CASSLYTDTQYF. Here the CDR3 DNA reads TGTGCCAGCAGTCTTTACACAGATACGCAGTATTTT.

V is TRBV5-8 and J is TRBJ2-7, with D hard to call. Trimming shortened V by 4 bases and J by 5 bases, and 7 bases separated the two germline ends. Germline assignment: CDR1 SGHTS and CDR2 YDEGEE. This CDR3 spans 11 amino acids. The CDR3, as DNA: TGTGCCAGCAGCCCAAGAGACGAGCAGTACTTC. Translated: CASSPRDEQYF.

This clone was detected many times. This chain links TRBV18 with TRBJ2-2, with D unresolved. This CDR3 comprises 13 residues. Per germline, CDR1 KGHSH and CDR2 LQKENI. The V end was cut by 8 bases, the J end by 4 bases, with 11 bases between. The CDR3 spells CASRRPTTGELFF. For the CDR3, the DNA is TGTGCCAGCCGCCGACCGACCACCGGGGAGCTGTTTTTT.

This clone has just a few counts. The rearrangement links TRBV2 to TRBJ2-7; D is unresolved. This CDR3 is built from 13 residues. The V gene's germline CDR1 is SNHLY and CDR2 FYNNEI. Trimming cost V 4 bases and J 5 bases, with 12 bases left between them. CDR3 DNA sequence: TGTGCCAGCAGTGCTGAGTACCTAGACGAGCAGTACTTC. Residues: CASSAEYLDEQYF.

The chain recombines TRBV28 with TRBJ2-2; 9 bases fit TRBD2. This CDR3 has 14 residues. Losses at the gene ends were 5 bases for V and 6 bases for J; bases not matched to a gene: 4. The germline V gene encodes CDR1 MDHEN and CDR2 SYDVKM. The CDR3 reads CASSRTSAAGELFF. In nucleotides, the CDR3 is TGTGCCAGCAGTCGGACTAGCGCTGCCGGGGAGCTGTTTTTT.

This clone was found a few times. The J gene is TRBJ1-1, the V gene TRBV6-1; the D gene is possibly TRBD1 (5 bases). The V gene's germline CDR1 is MNHNS and CDR2 SASEGT. This CDR3 is built from 11 residues. Trimming took 10 bases from V and 7 from J, leaving 13 bases between them. Here the CDR3 reads CATRVGGEAFF. CDR3 nucleotides: TGTGCCACCCGGGTGGGGGGTGAAGCTTTCTTT.

This clone was seen repeatedly, ten times or more. With a much larger clone just one base away, this may be a read error. Other DNA variants within this sample encode the same CDR3. V usage is TRBV9 and J usage is TRBJ2-7; TRBD2 aligns across 9 bases. Trimming cost V 2 bases and J 1 base; bases outside gene matches: 4. Looked up from germline, CDR1 is SGDLS and CDR2 is YYNGEE. This CDR3 has 15 residues. CDR3 protein: CASSVGAGGSYEQYF. The DNA for the CDR3 is TGTGCCAGCAGCGTGGGAGCGGGAGGTTCCTACGAGCAGTACTTC.

This clone counts as medium-sized. This chain joins TRBV7-9 and TRBJ1-1; D might be TRBD1 (5 bases). Trimming shortened V by 5 bases and J by 1 base, and 11 bases separated the two germline ends. CDR3 length equals 14 residues. CDR1 SEHNR and CDR2 FQNEAQ come from the germline V gene (reference sequence). The chain's CDR3 is CASSHLTANTEAFF. CDR3 bases: TGTGCCAGCAGCCACCTGACAGCGAACACTGAAGCTTTCTTT.

This clone was seen repeatedly, ten times or more. The chain couples TRBV5-6 to TRBJ1-5; TRBD1 agrees at 7 bases. Trimming took 4 bases from V and 4 from J; bases not matched to a gene: 5. The CDR3 totals 14 residues. Germline V gene data show CDR1 as SGHDT and CDR2 as YYEEEE. The CDR3 region is CASSRGTANQPQHF. The DNA of the CDR3 is TGTGCCAGCAGCCGAGGGACAGCTAATCAGCCCCAGCATTTT.

This clone was seen only a few times. The rearrangement uses TRBV2 and TRBJ2-2; D is unresolved. Trimming took 6 bases from V and 6 from J, leaving 5 bases between them. Germline V gene data show CDR1 as SNHLY and CDR2 as FYNNEI. The CDR3 spans 11 residues. The CDR3 reads CASRGAGELFF. The DNA for the CDR3 is TGTGCCAGCAGGGGTGCCGGGGAGCTGTTTTTT.